This passage covers 19 T cell receptor beta chains from one sample sequenced in a study of blood T cells in healthy people across ages (dated by TCRdb to the mid-2010s). Libraries came from 5' RACE. For sequencing, an Illumina HiSeq 2500 was employed. A second about 7 to 12 cycle PCR used a sample-barcoded 5' primer and a J-beta primer mix. TCRdb reanalyzed the raw reads on its own, using fastp at Q25 for trimming and MiXCR for clone calling, and kept in-frame beta chains. CDR3 protein sequences are deduplicated, and each keeps its most common genes and DNA. Across this sample there are 1.5 million to 1.9 million distinct CDR3 sequences, with 35% to 45% seen only once. Just over 4% of the sample belongs to the ten largest clones. Specimen: blood. The receptors originated from a woman aged 18-35 years in good health.

The chain carries TRBV2 and TRBJ1-1, with D unclear. CDR3 length: 14 amino acids. Germline V gene data show CDR1 as SNHLY and CDR2 as FYNNEI. V was trimmed by 4 bases and J by 5 bases, leaving 14 bases between them. For the CDR3, the DNA is TGTGCCAGCAGTGGGGTCTTGGGAGGTACTGAAGCTTTCTTT. This gives the protein CASSGVLGGTEAFF.

The CDR3 here is CSARDAGTGGFYNEQFF. For the CDR3, the DNA is TGCAGTGCTAGAGATGCAGGGACTGGCGGGTTCTACAATGAGCAGTTCTTC. V usage is TRBV20-1 and J usage is TRBJ2-1, with D tentatively TRBD2 (6 bases). This CDR3 has 17 amino acids. Germline CDR1 DFQATT, CDR2 SNEGSKA (reference sequence). Trimming pared 0 bases from V and 3 bases from J, leaving 18 bases between.

Of note for this clonotype: The junction departs from the called germline gene at one end, perhaps through a read error. This sequence joins TRBV9 and TRBJ2-1; the match to TRBD2 covers 8 bases. The CDR3 covers 13 residues. CDR1 and CDR2 (germline): SGDLS, YYNGEE. The CDR3 reads CASSGTGLSEQFF. For the CDR3, the DNA is TGTGCCAGTAGCGGGACGGGACTATCGGAGCAGTTCTTC.

The chain has TRBV6-2 or TRBV6-3 and TRBJ2-5, with 9 bases fitting TRBD1. V lost 7 bases and J lost 11; bases outside the gene matches: 17. This CDR3 has 15 residues. CDR1 and CDR2 from the germline V gene are MNHEY and SVGEGT. The DNA for the CDR3 is TGTGCCAGCAAACCGGGACAGGGAATAGTCAATGAGCAGTACTTC. Protein sequence: CASKPGQGIVNEQYF.

CDR3 loop: CASSSGRGAEKLFF. The DNA for the CDR3 is TGTGCCAGCAGCTCAGGGCGGGGAGCTGAAAAACTGTTTTTT. V gene TRBV7-2 combines with J gene TRBJ1-4; D possibly corresponds to TRBD1 (5 bases). Trimming pared 4 bases from V and 7 bases from J, leaving 13 bases between. Germline loops: CDR1 SGHTA, CDR2 FQGNSA. This CDR3 contains 14 residues.

This clonotype has only a few counts. V and J are TRBV4-1 and TRBJ1-5; D is unclear. CDR3 size: 16 residues. Germline V CDR1 and CDR2: MGHRA, YSYEKL. The ends were cut back, 2 bases at V and 2 bases at J, with 13 bases in the middle. CDR3 DNA sequence: TGCGCCAGCAGCCAATACCTGTTCGGGGGCAATCAGCCCCAGCATTTT. Translating gives CASSQYLFGGNQPQHF.

The chain combines TRBV29-1 with TRBJ1-1; a possible D gene is TRBD1 (5 bases). This CDR3 spans 12 amino acids. Germline assignment: CDR1 SQVTM and CDR2 ANQGSEA. V lost 7 bases and J lost 8, with 17 bases in between. CDR3 sequence: CSARAQLGEAFF. The CDR3 DNA follows: TGCAGCGCCAGGGCCCAACTGGGAGAAGCTTTCTTT.

The V gene is TRBV4-1, the J gene TRBJ1-2; D ambiguous. There are 16 residues in the CDR3. Trimming stripped 0 bases from V and 8 bases from J, with 19 bases between. In germline, CDR1 is MGHRA, CDR2 YSYEKL. CDR3 in amino acids: CASSQDLAVSKGGYTF. The CDR3 DNA follows: TGCGCCAGCAGCCAAGATCTGGCGGTCTCCAAAGGCGGCTACACCTTC.

The chain combines TRBV3-1 with TRBJ2-1, with 14 bases that match TRBD2. The CDR3 is made up of 17 amino acids. Trimming at V came to 5 bases and at J to 2 bases, leaving 5 bases not matched to a gene. Germline assignment: CDR1 LGHDT and CDR2 YNNKEL (reference sequence). The CDR3 sequence: CASSTGTSGSPYNEQFF. The CDR3 region has the DNA TGTGCCAGCAGCACGGGGACTAGCGGGAGTCCCTACAATGAGCAGTTCTTC.

This clonotype was counted between two and nine times. At one end, the junction sequence differs from germline, possibly due to a read error. J is TRBJ2-2 and V is TRBV25-1; D unresolved. Germline lookup yields CDR1 MGHDK and CDR2 SYGVNS. The CDR3 runs 15 residues. Here the CDR3 DNA reads TGTGCTAGCAGTGAATATACCGCAAACACCGGGGAGCTGTTTTTT. Amino acids: CASSEYTANTGELFF.

V usage is TRBV7-2 and J usage is TRBJ2-1; no clear D gene. Germline CDR1 SGHTA, CDR2 FQGNSA. V dropped 1 base and J dropped 13 bases, with 23 bases sitting between them. The CDR3 is 16 residues long. CDR3 residues: CASSLEHSLRLTTQFF. The CDR3 region has the DNA TGTGCCAGCAGCTTAGAGCACAGTCTTCGACTGACGACCCAGTTCTTC.

The count of this clonotype is one. The rearrangement uses TRBV9 and TRBJ1-6; D uncertain. This CDR3 has 11 amino acids. Germline V lookup: CDR1 SGDLS, CDR2 YYNGEE. V dropped 7 bases and J dropped 5 bases, with 4 bases sitting between them. The CDR3 DNA sequence: TGTGCCAGCGGTAATAATTCACCCCTCCACTTT. Translation gives CASGNNSPLHF. The entire variable domain, with the rest obtained from reference TRBV9 and TRBJ1-6, is as follows: DSGVTQTPKHLITATGQRVTLRCSPRSGDLSVYWYQQSLDQGLQFLIQYYNGEERAKGNILERFSAQQFPDLHSELNLSSLELGDSALYFCASGNNSPLHFGNGTRLTVT.

In this sample, this clonotype turned up a few times. The chain employs TRBV6-1 and TRBJ1-2; perhaps TRBD1 as D (5 bases). Per germline, CDR1 MNHNS and CDR2 SASEGT. CDR3 length: 12 residues. V dropped 3 bases and J dropped 8 bases, with 10 bases sitting between them. In DNA form, the CDR3 reads TGTGCCAGCAGTGACCCTTGGGACGGCTACACCTTC. Amino acids: CASSDPWDGYTF.

The table lists this clonotype with many counts. This chain uses TRBV4-1 with TRBJ1-4; D is unresolved. V gave up 0 bases and J gave up 0 bases, with 5 bases separating them. Germline V gene sequence: CDR1 MGHRA, CDR2 YSYEKL. The CDR3 sequence is 15 residues long. The CDR3 sequence is CASSQDSATNEKLFF. The CDR3 bases are TGCGCCAGCAGCCAAGACAGCGCAACTAATGAAAAACTGTTTTTT.

This clonotype was seen only a few times. The chain uses TRBV12-3 or TRBV12-4 and TRBJ2-1, with 13 bases that match TRBD2. Losses at the gene ends were 7 bases for V and 5 bases for J; bases not matched to a gene: 11. The CDR3 consists of 17 residues. The CDR3 DNA sequence: TGTGCCAGCATGCCGGGGACTAGCGGGGTTTTGCACAATGAGCAGTTCTTC. Encoded protein: CASMPGTSGVLHNEQFF.

The chain employs TRBV4-2 and TRBJ2-1; maybe TRBD1 (5 bases). This CDR3 contains 14 residues. V shed 2 bases and J shed 5 bases, with 10 bases lying between them. CDR1 LGHNA and CDR2 YNFKEQ come from the germline V gene. CDR3: CASSQIVGDNEQFF. DNA for the CDR3: TGTGCCAGCAGCCAAATAGTAGGGGACAATGAGCAGTTCTTC.

The chain carries TRBV9 and TRBJ1-1, with D unclear. V was clipped by 0 bases and J by 1 base, with 10 bases between them. The germline CDR1 and CDR2 sequences are SGDLS and YYNGEE. The CDR3 sequence is 15 residues long. The CDR3 reads CASSVGSIANTEAFF. DNA for the CDR3: TGTGCCAGCAGCGTAGGAAGTATAGCGAACACTGAAGCTTTCTTT.

This clonotype was counted a few times. The chain uses TRBV20-1 and TRBJ2-4; D unclear. Germline CDR1 reads DFQATT; CDR2 reads SNEGSKA (reference sequence). The CDR3 runs to 12 residues. Trimming removed 0 bases at V and 14 bases at J, with 14 bases between. The CDR3 region has the DNA TGCAGTGCTAGAGATGGGCCCCTAATAGAGTACTTC. This sequence encodes CSARDGPLIEYF.

This chain uses TRBV20-1 with TRBJ2-3; D may be TRBD1 (6 bases). V lost 4 bases, J lost 4 bases, and 12 bases lay in between. This CDR3 is 13 amino acids long. Per the germline V gene, CDR1 is DFQATT and CDR2 is SNEGSKA (reference sequence). CDR3 residues: CSANPRGADTQYF. In DNA, the CDR3 is TGCAGTGCTAACCCCAGGGGCGCAGATACGCAGTATTTT.